These 25 T cell receptor beta chains were all obtained from the same sample, sequenced in a study of a mutant IDH1 vaccine in newly diagnosed glioma. For these TCRs, the target antigens are not known. The repertoire was sequenced with immunoSEQ multiplex PCR; TCRdb's copy has only in-frame clones and lacks some. Of over 45,000 clones in the sample, around 81% are singletons; the top ten hold roughly 3.5%. Time point noted: week 5, during vaccination. Doses consisted of 300 ug of mutant IDH1 20-mer peptide each, paired with topical imiquimod. The starting material was PBMCs, obtained from a glioma patient whose treatment included an IDH1 peptide vaccine. These receptors originate from a man aged 25 to 40 with glioma.

There are a few counts of this clone. As DNA, the CDR3 is TGTGCCATCAGTGAGTTGGAGATGAACACTGAAGCTTTCTTT. It encodes CAISELEMNTEAFF. The V and J genes are TRBV10-3 and TRBJ1-1, with D unresolved. CDR1 ENHRY and CDR2 SYGVKD come from the germline V gene. The CDR3 spans 14 residues. V was pared by 1 base and J by 0 bases, with 6 bases between.

The chain joins TRBV2 to TRBJ1-2; 8 bases match TRBD1. Germline CDR1 reads SNHLY; CDR2 reads FYNNEI. The CDR3 runs to 13 residues. J was trimmed by 2 bases and V by 6 bases; bases with no gene match: 2. CDR3: CASRRTGNYGYTF. The CDR3 DNA sequence: TGTGCCAGCAGGAGGACAGGGAACTATGGCTACACCTTC.

The rearrangement joins TRBV7-6 to TRBJ1-6; D possibly corresponds to TRBD1 (6 bases). The V gene's germline CDR1 is SGHVS and CDR2 FNYEAQ. V lost 2 bases to trimming and J lost 8 bases, with 25 bases between them. This CDR3 region has 19 residues. The CDR3 coding sequence is TGTGCCAGCAGCTTATTAGGCAGGGGTGGCTTGGAAGCATATTCACCCCTCCACTTT. Amino acids: CASSLLGRGGLEAYSPLHF.

The J gene is TRBJ1-4, the V gene TRBV15, with 7 bases that match TRBD1. The CDR3 contains 17 residues. From germline, CDR1 is LNHNV and CDR2 YYDKDF (reference sequence). The ends lost 1 base at V and 7 bases at J; junction bases unmatched: 12. CDR3 in amino acids: CATSRVGGNRGGEKLFF. DNA for the CDR3: TGTGCCACCAGCAGAGTAGGAGGGAACAGGGGCGGTGAAAAACTGTTTTTT.

V gene TRBV2 combines with J gene TRBJ1-4; possibly TRBD1 for D (6 bases). Germline V gives CDR1 SNHLY, CDR2 FYNNEI. Trimming left V 7 bases short and J 7 bases short, with 13 bases between. CDR3 size: 13 residues. CDR3 in amino acids: CASMGAEGEKLFF. DNA for the CDR3: TGTGCCAGCATGGGGGCCGAGGGTGAAAAACTGTTTTTT.

The J gene is TRBJ2-3, the V gene TRBV7-9; weak D call: TRBD1 (6 bases). The ends were cut back, 6 bases at V and 5 bases at J, with 21 bases in the middle. Germline lookup yields CDR1 SEHNR and CDR2 FQNEAQ (reference sequence). CDR3 length: 16 residues. The CDR3 sequence: CASRPRLGGEGDTQYF. As DNA, the CDR3 is TGTGCCAGCAGACCGAGGTTAGGGGGAGAGGGAGATACGCAGTATTTT.

The chain uses TRBV6-1 and TRBJ2-7, with 7 bases lining up with TRBD1. The V gene end was trimmed by 7 bases and the J gene end by 7 bases; junction bases not matched to a gene: 13. Germline CDR1 and CDR2: MNHNS and SASEGT. This CDR3 spans 14 amino acids. CDR3 loop: CASIDRVHAGEQYF. The CDR3 nucleotides are TGTGCCAGCATCGACAGGGTACATGCTGGGGAGCAGTACTTC.

CDR3: CAISPASTDTQYF. The CDR3, as DNA: TGTGCCATCAGTCCGGCTAGCACAGATACGCAGTATTTT. V usage is TRBV10-3 and J usage is TRBJ2-3; D is ambiguous. The CDR3 spans 13 residues. Deletions cut 5 bases from V and 0 bases from J, with 6 bases between. Germline values: CDR1 ENHRY, CDR2 SYGVKD.

This sequence joins TRBV6-1 and TRBJ1-1; 9 bases are a match to TRBD1. Per the germline V gene, CDR1 is MNHNS and CDR2 is SASEGT. CDR3 length equals 14 residues. V dropped 6 bases and J dropped 10; count of bases not matched to a gene: 12. CDR3 nucleotides: TGTGCCAGCAGACCTCCCGGGACAGGGTTCGGAGCTTTCTTT. Residues: CASRPPGTGFGAFF.

The chain recombines TRBV4-1 with TRBJ2-7; 7 bases fit TRBD1. Germline assignment: CDR1 MGHRA and CDR2 YSYEKL. The length of the CDR3 is 15 residues. The V gene end was trimmed by 3 bases and the J gene end by 3 bases; junction bases not matched to a gene: 8. CDR3 in amino acids: CASSQLGGQDYEQYF. The CDR3 DNA follows: TGCGCCAGCAGCCAGCTGGGCGGACAGGACTACGAGCAGTACTTC.

As concerns this clone: A read error may account for a junction end that differs from germline. The same CDR3 also results from other DNA sequences found in this sample. V is TRBV15 and J is TRBJ1-4; 11 bases agree with TRBD1. The CDR3 covers 15 residues. Germline CDR1 LNHNV, CDR2 YYDKDF (reference sequence). CDR3: CATSRDRGTGGGLFF. CDR3 sequence (DNA): TGCGCCACCAGCAGAGATCGAGGGACAGGGGGAGGACTGTTTTTT.

The genes are TRBV7-9 and TRBJ1-1, with 8 bases fitting TRBD1. Germline V CDR1 and CDR2: SEHNR, FQNEAQ (reference sequence). The CDR3 consists of 13 residues. The trim removed 5 bases at V and 10 bases at J, leaving 9 bases unmatched. CDR3 region: CASSPRQGSIAFF. In DNA, the CDR3 is TGTGCCAGCAGCCCTAGACAGGGGTCTATAGCTTTCTTT.

The rearrangement joins TRBV19 to TRBJ1-6; no clear D. Germline V gives CDR1 LNHDA, CDR2 SQIVND (reference sequence). This CDR3 contains 13 residues. Trimming stripped 6 bases from V and 7 bases from J, with 10 bases between. The CDR3 loop reads CASRSGPNSPLHF. The CDR3 bases are TGTGCCAGTAGGTCTGGGCCAAATTCACCCCTCCACTTT. Based on the CDR3 plus reference TRBV19 and TRBJ1-6, the full variable domain is DGGITQSPKYLFRKEGQNVTLSCEQNLNHDAMYWYRQDPGQGLRLIYYSQIVNDFQKGDIAEGYSVSREKKESFPLTVTSAQKNPTAFYLCASRSGPNSPLHFGNGTRLTVT.

The chain couples TRBV18 to TRBJ2-3; D is ambiguous. Germline loops: CDR1 KGHSH, CDR2 LQKENI. V lost 5 bases to trimming and J lost 3 bases, with 3 bases between them. The CDR3 consists of 11 residues. The CDR3 loop reads CASSSTDTQYF. The CDR3 nucleotides read TGTGCCAGCTCATCAACAGATACGCAGTATTTT.

The rearrangement uses TRBV4-1 and TRBJ1-2, with TRBD1 as a possible D gene (6 bases). This CDR3 has 13 residues. Germline-derived CDR1 and CDR2 are MGHRA and YSYEKL. The V end was cut by 3 bases, the J end by 8 bases, with 13 bases between. The CDR3 sequence is CASSHTGSRGYTF. The CDR3 DNA sequence: TGCGCCAGCAGCCATACAGGGTCTCGCGGCTACACCTTC.

The chain has TRBV30 and TRBJ2-7; 7 bases match TRBD1. This CDR3 spans 13 amino acids. Germline values: CDR1 GTSNPN, CDR2 SVGIG (reference sequence). J lost 3 bases, V lost 3 bases, and 5 bases had no gene match. This CDR3 is CAWSLWTGYEQYF. The CDR3 bases are TGTGCCTGGAGCCTTTGGACAGGCTACGAGCAGTACTTC.

This sequence joins TRBV6-1 and TRBJ2-3, with 8 nucleotides matching TRBD2. Germline CDR1 is MNHNS and CDR2 is SASEGT. The CDR3 spans 15 residues. The V and J ends lost 4 bases and 1 base, in that order; junction bases with no gene match: 4. The CDR3 DNA follows: TGTGCCAGCAGTGGGACTAGCCTACGCACAGATACGCAGTATTTT. The encoded protein is CASSGTSLRTDTQYF.

The rearrangement joins TRBV2 to TRBJ2-3, with D hard to call. The CDR3 totals 10 residues. With 6 bases removed from V and 2 bases from J, the gap between germline ends came to 0 bases. The germline CDR1 and CDR2 sequences are SNHLY and FYNNEI. The CDR3 is CASSTDTQYF. The CDR3 DNA reads TGTGCCAGCAGCACAGATACGCAGTATTTT.

The rearrangement uses TRBV5-1 and TRBJ1-1, with a weak D call TRBD1 (6 bases). The germline V gene encodes CDR1 SGHRS and CDR2 YFSETQ. Trimming took off 0 bases at V and 0 bases at J, with 9 bases between the two ends. CDR3 size: 15 residues. The CDR3, as DNA: TGCGCCAGCAGCTTGGCCAACAGGGTGAACACTGAAGCTTTCTTT. It yields the protein CASSLANRVNTEAFF.

J is TRBJ2-3 and V is TRBV2; D gene uncertain. Per germline, CDR1 SNHLY and CDR2 FYNNEI. The CDR3 is made up of 13 amino acids. The germline V and J ends were trimmed by 4 bases and 2 bases, with 7 bases remaining between them. CDR3 amino acids: CASSGYFTDTQYF. The DNA of the CDR3 is TGTGCCAGCAGTGGGTACTTCACAGATACGCAGTATTTT.

CDR3 sequence (DNA): TGTGCCAGCAGCCAAGAAAGAATAGGCGGGGGGGCCCTTGAAGAGACCCAGTACTTC. It translates to CASSQERIGGGALEETQYF. The chain uses TRBV14 and TRBJ2-5; the match to TRBD2 covers 9 bases. The CDR3 totals 19 residues. The V segment lost 0 bases and the J segment 3 bases; nucleotides outside the gene matches: 14. Germline V gene sequence: CDR1 SGHDN, CDR2 FVKESK.

This rearrangement joins TRBV14 to TRBJ1-4; D gene unclear. CDR1 is SGHDN, CDR2 FVKESK, per germline. V was pared by 1 base and J by 0 bases, with 6 bases between. The CDR3 is made up of 15 amino acids. Here the CDR3 DNA reads TGTGCCAGCAGCCAAGTAAGAGCAACTAATGAAAAACTGTTTTTT. It translates to CASSQVRATNEKLFF.

This chain uses TRBV6-6 with TRBJ1-2; 9 bases map to TRBD1. From germline, CDR1 is MNHNY and CDR2 SVGAGI (reference sequence). The V segment lost 7 bases and the J segment 4 bases; nucleotides outside the gene matches: 7. This CDR3 has 14 amino acids. The CDR3 region has the DNA TGTGCCAGCATCTTAACAGGGGGCGTCTATGGCTACACCTTC. This encodes CASILTGGVYGYTF.

The J gene is TRBJ2-5, the V gene TRBV5-1; D unresolved. V was cut by 1 base and J by 1 base, with 11 bases left in between. The V gene's germline CDR1 is SGHRS and CDR2 YFSETQ. The CDR3 runs 15 residues. The DNA for the CDR3 is TGCGCCAGCAGCTTGTTTCCGACCGCCCAAGAGACCCAGTACTTC. It translates to CASSLFPTAQETQYF.

The rearrangement uses TRBV7-2 and TRBJ1-5; TRBD1 might be the D (6 bases). The V and J ends lost 5 bases and 5 bases respectively, with 13 bases between them. CDR3 length: 14 residues. In germline, CDR1 is SGHTA, CDR2 FQGNSA. The CDR3 loop reads CASSLRDTDQPQHF. CDR3 nucleotides: TGTGCCAGCAGCCTCCGGGACACTGATCAGCCCCAGCATTTT. The whole variable domain, remainder taken from reference TRBV7-2 and TRBJ1-5, is GAGVSQSPSNKVTEKGKDVELRCDPISGHTALYWYRQSLGQGLEFLIYFQGNSAPDKSGLPSDRFSAERTGGSVSTLTIQRTQQEDSAVYLCASSLRDTDQPQHFGDGTRLSIL.